Presented here are 31 T cell receptor beta chains from one specimen sequenced in a study of cytomegalovirus exposure and HLA in healthy donors. PCR primers comprised 60 Vbeta and 13 Jbeta primers. TCRdb's table, derived via immunoSEQ multiplex PCR, lists solely in-frame clones and lacks some. The sample shows 150,000 to 180,000 clones, 75% to 85% of them seen only once. The sequencing input was PBMCs. The receptors shown here come from a man younger than 45 in good health and CMV-seropositive.

This sequence joins TRBV2 and TRBJ1-2; D not certain. V was pared by 7 bases and J by 2 bases, with 14 bases between. CDR3 size: 14 residues. CDR1 is SNHLY and CDR2 is FYNNEI in the germline V gene. The CDR3 sequence: CASTQTAENYGYTF. As DNA, the CDR3 is TGTGCCAGCACCCAGACGGCGGAGAACTATGGCTACACCTTC.

V is TRBV11-2 and J is TRBJ2-1; a weak D match, TRBD2 (5 bases). Germline CDR1 is SGHAT and CDR2 is FQNNGV. V was clipped by 0 bases and J by 10 bases, with 10 bases between them. The CDR3 has 13 amino acids. Here the CDR3 reads CASSLEYAGEQFF. CDR3 DNA sequence: TGTGCCAGCAGCTTAGAGTATGCGGGCGAGCAGTTCTTC. The entire variable domain, with the rest obtained from reference TRBV11-2 and TRBJ2-1, is as follows: EAGVAQSPRYKIIEKRQSVAFWCNPISGHATLYWYQQILGQGPKLLIQFQNNGVVDDSQLPKDRFSAERLKGVDSTLKIQPAKLEDSAVYLCASSLEYAGEQFFGPGTRLTVL.

This chain connects TRBV14 to TRBJ2-1, with a tentative D call TRBD2 (5 bases). Germline V gives CDR1 SGHDN, CDR2 FVKESK. V lost 4 bases, J lost 7 bases, and 17 bases lay in between. The CDR3 covers 15 residues. CDR3 DNA sequence: TGTGCCAGCAGCCCTGGACTCTCGAGCAGGAATGAGCAGTTCTTC. The encoded protein is CASSPGLSSRNEQFF.

This rearrangement joins TRBV27 to TRBJ1-5, with D perhaps TRBD1 (6 bases). This CDR3 contains 16 residues. Germline lookup yields CDR1 MNHEY and CDR2 SMNVEV (reference sequence). V was cut by 7 bases and J by 4 bases, with 20 bases left in between. DNA of the CDR3: TGTGCCAGCAAGGGGTCGGGGGGCCTGGGGAATCAGCCCCAGCATTTT. Residues: CASKGSGGLGNQPQHF.

A single count supports this clone. The rearrangement uses TRBV27 and TRBJ2-5; no definite D call. The V gene's germline CDR1 is MNHEY and CDR2 SMNVEV (reference sequence). The CDR3 spans 14 residues. The V end was cut by 6 bases, the J end by 1 base, with 12 bases between. The CDR3 DNA reads as TGTGCCAGCAGCCCTCCACATCTCCAAGAGACCCAGTACTTC. Its translation is CASSPPHLQETQYF.

This chain links TRBV5-4 with TRBJ2-3; TRBD2 agrees at 9 bases. CDR1 and CDR2 (germline): SGHNT, YYREEE (reference sequence). The J segment lost 4 bases and the V segment lost 4 bases, leaving 4 bases of the junction unmatched. CDR3 length: 14 amino acids. The CDR3 region is CASSRAGGSDTQYF. CDR3 bases: TGTGCCAGCAGCCGAGCGGGGGGCTCAGATACGCAGTATTTT.

The genes are TRBV14 and TRBJ2-7, with D unclear. V lost 0 bases, J lost 4 bases, and 10 bases lay in between. Germline-derived CDR1 and CDR2 are SGHDN and FVKESK. The CDR3 sequence is 14 residues long. The CDR3 protein is CASSQEAVWYEQYF. The CDR3 nucleotides read TGTGCCAGCAGCCAAGAGGCGGTTTGGTACGAGCAGTACTTC.

This sequence joins TRBV19 and TRBJ2-6, with TRBD2 as a possible D gene (7 bases). There are 17 residues in the CDR3. Germline V gene data show CDR1 as LNHDA and CDR2 as SQIVND (reference sequence). The V end lost 6 bases, the J end lost 0 bases, and 15 bases lay between the germline ends. As DNA, the CDR3 is TGTGCCAGTAGCACGGGGGGCGTGAGCTCTGGGGCCAACGTCCTGACTTTC. It encodes CASSTGGVSSGANVLTF.

The chain combines TRBV6-5 with TRBJ1-5, with 7 bases matching TRBD1. V shed 6 bases, J shed 6 bases, and the junction held 8 bases outside the gene matches. CDR3 size: 14 residues. CDR1 MNHEY and CDR2 SVGAGI come from the germline V gene. CDR3 bases: TGTGCCAGCAGGCGACAGGGTGGGAGTCAGCCCCAGCATTTT. Translated: CASRRQGGSQPQHF.

This chain connects TRBV6-5 to TRBJ1-2; 8 nucleotides agree with TRBD1. With 6 bases clipped from V and 4 bases from J, the junction kept 10 bases outside the gene matches. This CDR3 has 15 amino acids. Germline V gene sequence: CDR1 MNHEY, CDR2 SVGAGI. Written as DNA, the CDR3 is TGTGCCAGCAGCCCGGACAGGGACTTTTTCTATGGCTACACCTTC. Protein sequence: CASSPDRDFFYGYTF.

V and J are TRBV25-1 and TRBJ1-5; 7 bases fit TRBD1. This CDR3 is 14 amino acids long. Germline CDR1 MGHDK, CDR2 SYGVNS. The trim removed 4 bases at V and 5 bases at J, leaving 5 bases unmatched. The CDR3 sequence: CASSGDSSYQPQHF. In DNA, the CDR3 is TGTGCCAGCAGTGGGGACAGCAGTTATCAGCCCCAGCATTTT. The complete variable domain, with remaining parts taken from reference TRBV25-1 and TRBJ1-5, reads EADIYQTPRYLVIGTGKKITLECSQTMGHDKMYWYQQDPGMELHLIHYSYGVNSTEKGDLSSESTVSRIRTEHFPLTLESARPSHTSQYLCASSGDSSYQPQHFGDGTRLSIL.

The chain uses TRBV6-5 and TRBJ1-1; no clear D gene. Looked up from germline, CDR1 is MNHEY and CDR2 is SVGAGI. V was cut by 2 bases and J by 2 bases, with 6 bases left in between. The CDR3 contains 13 residues. The CDR3 DNA reads as TGTGCCAGCAGTTACCTGAGAAACACTGAAGCTTTCTTT. Translated, it gives CASSYLRNTEAFF.

V gene TRBV11-3 combines with J gene TRBJ1-1; 7 bases match TRBD1. Looked up from germline, CDR1 is SGHNT and CDR2 is YENEEA. This CDR3 region has 13 residues. V lost 5 bases and J lost 1; bases outside the gene matches: 1. DNA of the CDR3: TGTGCCAGCAGCCAGGGGGGGAACACTGAAGCTTTCTTT. It translates to CASSQGGNTEAFF.

V is TRBV5-6 and J is TRBJ1-5, with TRBD1 matching over 7 bases. CDR3 length: 15 amino acids. Germline-derived CDR1 and CDR2 are SGHDT and YYEEEE. Trimming took 0 bases from V and 6 from J; bases not matched to a gene: 6. CDR3: CASSLAGTARQPQHF. CDR3 nucleotide sequence: TGTGCCAGCAGCTTGGCCGGGACAGCCCGTCAGCCCCAGCATTTT.

This clone was seen a few times. V and J are TRBV25-1 and TRBJ1-1, with D tentatively TRBD1 (6 bases). Germline V lookup: CDR1 MGHDK, CDR2 SYGVNS. Trimming cost V 6 bases and J 0 bases, with 11 bases left between them. The CDR3 covers 14 residues. The CDR3 loop is CASSAGQLNTEAFF. For the CDR3, the DNA is TGTGCCAGCAGCGCTGGACAGTTGAACACTGAAGCTTTCTTT.

The gene calls are TRBV19 and TRBJ2-6; the D gene is possibly TRBD1 (6 bases). Germline CDR1 reads LNHDA; CDR2 reads SQIVND (reference sequence). Trimming took 3 bases from V and 0 from J, leaving 15 bases between them. The CDR3 totals 18 residues. This chain's CDR3 is CASSISGVLLSGANVLTF. For the CDR3, the DNA is TGTGCCAGTAGTATTTCAGGGGTCCTCCTCTCTGGGGCCAACGTCCTGACTTTC. Full variable domain (remainder filled in from reference TRBV19 and TRBJ2-6): DGGITQSPKYLFRKEGQNVTLSCEQNLNHDAMYWYRQDPGQGLRLIYYSQIVNDFQKGDIAEGYSVSREKKESFPLTVTSAQKNPTAFYLCASSISGVLLSGANVLTFGAGSRLTVL.

The rearrangement links TRBV29-1 to TRBJ2-5; 9 positions match TRBD1. The CDR3 is 16 amino acids. V gave up 1 base and J gave up 7 bases; unmatched junction bases: 13. The germline V gene encodes CDR1 SQVTM and CDR2 ANQGSEA. CDR3 residues: CSVEVRQQGAWRTQYF. The CDR3 nucleotides read TGCAGCGTTGAAGTCAGACAACAGGGGGCCTGGAGGACCCAGTACTTC.

The V gene is TRBV6-4, the J gene TRBJ2-3; unclear D gene. The germline V gene encodes CDR1 MRHNA and CDR2 SNTAGT. V was clipped by 0 bases and J by 5 bases, with 12 bases between them. This CDR3 is 15 amino acids long. CDR3: CASSDSWADLDTQYF. As DNA, the CDR3 is TGTGCCAGCAGTGACTCATGGGCCGATCTAGATACGCAGTATTTT.

V is TRBV18 and J is TRBJ2-1; maybe TRBD2 (5 bases). V dropped 0 bases and J dropped 6 bases, with 9 bases sitting between them. Germline CDR1 KGHSH, CDR2 LQKENI. CDR3 length: 14 residues. The CDR3 region is CASSPPPGVNEQFF. CDR3 nucleotides: TGTGCCAGCTCACCACCCCCCGGGGTCAATGAGCAGTTCTTC.

This chain joins TRBV5-4 and TRBJ2-7; TRBD1 is a possible D gene (5 bases). The ends were cut back, 0 bases at V and 5 bases at J, with 9 bases in the middle. The CDR3 consists of 13 residues. Germline V gene data show CDR1 as SGHNT and CDR2 as YYREEE (reference sequence). The DNA for the CDR3 is TGTGCCAGCAGCTTGGGAGGCAGGGACGAGCAGTACTTC. It is translated as CASSLGGRDEQYF. Complete variable domain (other parts from reference TRBV5-4 and TRBJ2-7): ETGVTQSPTHLIKTRGQQVTLRCSSQSGHNTVSWYQQALGQGPQFIFQYYREEENGRGNFPPRFSGLQFPNYSSELNVNALELDDSALYLCASSLGGRDEQYFGPGTRLTVT.

CDR3 amino acids: CASSPVGANSGNTIYF. The CDR3 DNA is TGTGCCAGCAGCCCCGTGGGGGCCAACTCTGGAAACACCATATATTTT. The chain carries TRBV9 and TRBJ1-3; D possibly corresponds to TRBD1 (6 bases). Germline V CDR1 and CDR2: SGDLS, YYNGEE. The CDR3 runs to 16 residues. V lost 4 bases to trimming and J lost 0 bases, with 14 bases between them.

This clone was counted a few times. The chain is built from TRBV6-1 and TRBJ1-5; a possible D gene is TRBD1 (6 bases). The V gene's germline CDR1 is MNHNS and CDR2 SASEGT. The CDR3 extends over 14 amino acids. The V and J ends lost 6 bases and 2 bases respectively, with 11 bases between them. The CDR3 DNA reads as TGTGCCAGCAGCGAACAGGGTGGCAATCAGCCCCAGCATTTT. It specifies CASSEQGGNQPQHF.

The V and J genes are TRBV2 and TRBJ2-1; possible D gene TRBD2, 6 bases. The V gene's germline CDR1 is SNHLY and CDR2 FYNNEI. The CDR3 spans 13 residues. Trimming took 7 bases from V and 8 from J, leaving 15 bases between them. The CDR3 loop reads CASIPEGEDEQFF. CDR3 bases: TGTGCCAGCATTCCGGAGGGAGAGGATGAGCAGTTCTTC. Using reference TRBV2 and TRBJ2-1 for the parts outside the CDR3, the full variable domain is EPEVTQTPSHQVTQMGQEVILRCVPISNHLYFYWYRQILGQKVEFLVSFYNNEISEKSEIFDDQFSVERPDGSNFTLKIRSTKLEDSAMYFCASIPEGEDEQFFGPGTRLTVL.

This chain joins TRBV6-1 and TRBJ2-5; TRBD1 might be the D (5 bases). The V end lost 3 bases, the J end lost 11 bases, and 28 bases lay between the germline ends. The CDR3 length is 17 residues. Germline assignment: CDR1 MNHNS and CDR2 SASEGT. In DNA, the CDR3 is TGTGCCAGCAGTGATGGGGAAGACAGCCCAATCAGGAGTGAGCAGTACTTC. Amino acids: CASSDGEDSPIRSEQYF.

The chain couples TRBV5-1 to TRBJ2-3; 16 positions match TRBD2. The CDR3 is made up of 17 amino acids. With 4 bases clipped from V and 6 bases from J, the junction kept 8 bases outside the gene matches. Germline V gene sequence: CDR1 SGHRS, CDR2 YFSETQ. The chain's CDR3 is CASSAGTSGGAVDTQYF. The CDR3, as DNA: TGCGCCAGCAGCGCCGGGACTAGCGGGGGGGCGGTGGATACGCAGTATTTT.

Here the CDR3 reads CSATQAYGYTF. CDR3 nucleotides: TGCAGTGCTACCCAGGCTTATGGCTACACCTTC. The chain employs TRBV20-1 and TRBJ1-2; D is ambiguous. The germline V gene encodes CDR1 DFQATT and CDR2 SNEGSKA (reference sequence). V shed 4 bases and J shed 5 bases, with 8 bases lying between them. There are 11 residues in the CDR3.

The chain combines TRBV9 with TRBJ2-5; maybe TRBD2 (7 bases). The CDR3 is 17 amino acids. V was clipped by 4 bases and J by 5 bases, with 24 bases between them. CDR1 is SGDLS and CDR2 is YYNGEE in the germline V gene. The CDR3 here is CASSPWASGGGGETQYF. Here the CDR3 DNA reads TGTGCCAGCAGCCCGTGGGCTAGCGGAGGGGGAGGGGAGACCCAGTACTTC.

This rearrangement joins TRBV5-4 to TRBJ1-1; 7 positions match TRBD1. Trimming cost V 3 bases and J 9 bases; bases outside gene matches: 14. Germline CDR1 SGHNT, CDR2 YYREEE (reference sequence). The CDR3 is 15 residues long. The CDR3 DNA follows: TGTGCCAGCAGCTACTCTGACAGGGCCCCCGGAAAAGCTTTCTTT. Translated: CASSYSDRAPGKAFF.

This chain uses TRBV5-1 with TRBJ2-7; D might be TRBD2 (6 bases). The CDR3 extends over 15 amino acids. Trimming took 1 base from V and 2 from J, leaving 13 bases between them. CDR1 and CDR2 (germline): SGHRS, YFSETQ. The CDR3 DNA sequence: TGCGCCAGCAGCTTGTATGGCAGGACTACCTACGAGCAGTACTTC. It specifies CASSLYGRTTYEQYF.

V usage is TRBV13 and J usage is TRBJ1-5, with D possibly being TRBD1 (5 bases). Trimming left V 4 bases short and J 2 bases short, with 9 bases between. CDR1 PRHDT and CDR2 FYEKMQ come from the germline V gene (reference sequence). The CDR3 is 14 residues long. The DNA for the CDR3 is TGTGCCAGCAGCTCAGGAGGGGGCAATCAGCCCCAGCATTTT. Translating it yields CASSSGGGNQPQHF.

This chain uses TRBV4-1 with TRBJ2-1; 12 bases match TRBD2. CDR3 size: 14 residues. V trimming: 4 bases; J trimming: 6 bases; junction bases outside the gene matches: 1. Germline-derived CDR1 and CDR2 are MGHRA and YSYEKL. Here the CDR3 reads CASSPSGGGNEQFF. DNA of the CDR3: TGCGCCAGCAGCCCTAGCGGGGGGGGCAATGAGCAGTTCTTC.